This note documents a single T cell receptor beta chain sequence. Its cognate antigen has yet to be identified. One base away there is no much larger clone; base qualities are not given. This sample stems from a study of long-term antiretroviral therapy in people with HIV (dated by TCRdb to between 2021 and 2024). As for the study more broadly: The earliest samples were collected roughly a decade before the 2015 WHO recommendation for immediate ART, at a time when ART was usually postponed until CD4 counts fell. Whether ART initiation and durable HIV suppression were associated with changes in peripheral blood TRB repertoire composition and diversity was tested in a retrospective serial study. From a few dozen adults with confirmed HIV infection, the cohort provided approximately 210 cryopreserved PBMC samples, gathered serially across a mean of about six years (range 1-12). About 35% of the 30 participants with HIV were female. Test extractions of a monoclonal T-cell line alongside about 30 polyclonal samples showed no cross-contamination during QIAcube processing.

Here is what the overall study found, with its caveats: The samples were dated from about 2004 to 2017, and the ART regimens that were used may be less effective than current ART regimens. No data were available on ART adherence, viral resistance or therapy changes, limiting inferences about post-ART repertoire changes. Owing to limited PBMC availability, only the TCR beta chain was sequenced, without alpha chain pairing. At every time point, the repertoire was dominated by expanded TRB clones first identified before ART initiation, although this dominance fluctuated and, in many PLHIV, declined after ART. CDR3 length ranges in HIV repertoires were narrower than in controls, and network structure suggested an antigen-experienced repertoire with only a slight naive shift after ART. Starting ART was linked to a significant rise in TRB diversity, yet even after long-term ART the diversity remained significantly lower than in transplant donor controls. Because pre-ART samples had limited cell numbers, unsorted PBMC were profiled rather than sorted CD4+ and CD8+ T cells.

Participants were included only if at least one PBMC sample before ART initiation and at least two post-ART samples were available. Every participant with HIV received treatment in the United States of America. Before DNA extraction, cryopreserved samples of about 1-10 million PBMC were thawed and washed. At the time of the earliest PBMC sample for each participant with HIV, ages ranged from about 23 to 60 years. Per participant, PBMC samples came from 1-4 timepoints prior to ART initiation and 2-8 timepoints following ART initiation, for a median of 7 samples. Serial HIV viral load, CD4+ T-cell count, ART history and demographic data were obtained for every participant. A Qiagen kit on a QIAcube was used to extract genomic DNA from unsorted PBMC, with samples processed in batches of 12. CDR1 is given as MNHEY and CDR2 as SMNVEV, both from the germline V gene (reference sequence). Measured from the cysteine to the phenylalanine, the CDR3 is 15 residues long. Just CDR3 DNA is preserved here, 45 bases in frame from base 1. The V and J ends are trimmed by 6 bases and 2 bases, leaving 17 bases between them.

The immunoSEQ hsTCRB v3.0 assay was used at survey level resolution for TRB variable region sequencing. A depth of about 40,000-50,000 T-cell genomes per sample was targeted for TRB sequencing. An Illumina MiSeq with a v3 150-cycle kit was used to sequence the pooled TRB libraries. Per the original workflow: Analysis of repertoires was carried out in R inside a reproducible Nextflow workflow spanning QC, data transformation and analysis. Custom analyses were implemented in LymphoSeq2, an R package for AIRR-Seq data exploration. After excluding several samples that yielded fewer than 5000 total TRB sequences, 150 to 200 HIV repertoires remained for analysis. Among the roughly 200 retained HIV repertoires, some 60 were collected before ART initiation and 120 to 140 after ART initiation. Each repertoire was downsampled to 5000 TRB nucleotide sequences, and summary statistics were averaged across 100 downsampling iterations. The analysis kept only TRB sequences whose CDR3 regions were at least seven amino acids long. Two measures captured diversity: a Shannon entropy-derived clonality score and the Gini coefficient. In the repertoire networks, any two of the top 5000 CDR3 amino acid sequences were connected whenever the two sequences differed by an edit distance of one. GLIPH2 predicted antigen specificity groups and MHC restriction for TRB CDR3 amino acid sequences. To flag known CMV, EBV, HIV or tissue antigen associations, CDR3 amino acid sequences were matched against VDJdb and McPAS-TCR. Pre-ART, post-ART and control groups were compared with Wilcoxon signed-rank tests and Holm-Bonferroni correction. Entries here come from immuneACCESS through TCRdb and include only in-frame sequences with V and J called. Some clones fail to appear in such tables; in the studies checked, an unresolved V gene covers under half of the shortfall, and the cause of the remainder is unknown. V, J and clone size are those of that table, while D and trimming were read from the DNA. The sample table lists tens of thousands of clones, around 83% of them with a count of one. 5.5% to 6.5% of the sample rests with the top ten.

The V gene is TRBV27 and the J gene is TRBJ2-7; a tentative D match to TRBD2 spans 6 bases. The TCR comes from a man aged 18 to 29 with HIV. The sample here was unsorted PBMCs, taken 1 year after starting antiretroviral therapy. The CDR3 protein: CASRTFAGSAYEQYF. The bases read TGTGCCAGCAGGACCTTCGCGGGGAGTGCCTACGAGCAGTACTTC.